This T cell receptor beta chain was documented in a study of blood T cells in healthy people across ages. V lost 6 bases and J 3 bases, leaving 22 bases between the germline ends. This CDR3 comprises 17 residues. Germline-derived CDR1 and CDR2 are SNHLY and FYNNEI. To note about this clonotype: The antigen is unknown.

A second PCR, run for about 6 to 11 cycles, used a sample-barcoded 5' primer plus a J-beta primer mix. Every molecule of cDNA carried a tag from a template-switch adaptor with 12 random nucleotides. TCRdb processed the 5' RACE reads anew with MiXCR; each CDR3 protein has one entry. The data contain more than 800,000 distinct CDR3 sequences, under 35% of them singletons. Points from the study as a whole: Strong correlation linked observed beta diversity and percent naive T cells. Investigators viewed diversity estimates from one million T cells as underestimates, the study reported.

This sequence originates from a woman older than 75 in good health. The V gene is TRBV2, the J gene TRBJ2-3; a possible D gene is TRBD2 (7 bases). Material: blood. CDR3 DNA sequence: TGTGCCAGCAGGTCCCTTCGAAGGGGGGGCTTGACAGATACGCAGTATTTT. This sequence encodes CASRSLRRGGLTDTQYF.